A selection of T cell receptor beta chains follows, all from one sample in a study of shared clonotypes between healthy human individuals. Libraries were prepared by immunoSEQ multiplex PCR; TCRdb keeps only in-frame clonotypes and omits some of them. The sample lists 2,500,000 or so clones, 93% occurring once. The sample taken for sequencing was naive CD4+ T cells from PBMCs. The receptors were gathered from a man aged 18-30 years in good health. Some clones in this sample may be carry-over from other donors' samples. CDR3s include the opening cysteine and the closing phenylalanine or tryptophan. Each record gives: J gene, V gene, CDR3 length, clone size, D gene, CDR3 protein, CDR3 DNA. The D gene is left open where the match is weak. Clone size is not always given. Where it is, it says once, few, many or a class for expanded clones.

TRBJ2-7	TRBV10-3	13	NA	NA	CAIGVEQVTRRYF	TGTGCCATTGGGGTTGAACAGGTCACCCGGCGGTACTTC
TRBJ2-7	TRBV28	13	NA	NA	CATQIGRGYEQYF	TGTGCCACCCAGATAGGCAGGGGATACGAGCAGTACTTC
TRBJ1-1	TRBV5-6	15	NA	NA	CASSLVGEWDTEAFF	TGTGCCAGCAGCTTGGTGGGGGAGTGGGACACTGAAGCTTTCTTT
TRBJ1-6	TRBV6-1	13	NA	NA	CASSLQETSPLHF	TGTGCCAGCAGTTTACAGGAGACCTCACCCCTCCACTTT
TRBJ1-4	TRBV5-1	15	NA	NA	CASSPGGQPNEKLFF	TGCGCCAGCAGCCCTGGTGGGCAGCCCAATGAAAAACTGTTTTTT
TRBJ1-2	TRBV7-9	14	NA	NA	CASSLTDPNYGYTF	TGTGCCAGCAGTTTAACAGATCCTAACTATGGCTACACCTTC
TRBJ2-5	TRBV15	15	NA	NA	CATSRSGDSTETQYF	TGTGCCACCAGCAGATCCGGGGACTCTACAGAGACCCAGTACTTC
TRBJ2-1	TRBV11-2	16	NA	TRBD2	CASSFGLAGDVNEQFF	TGTGCCAGCAGCTTTGGACTAGCGGGAGATGTCAATGAGCAGTTCTTC
TRBJ2-1	TRBV29-1	15	NA	TRBD2	CSVFGGTSGSFEQFF	TGCAGCGTCTTTGGTGGGACTAGCGGGAGTTTTGAGCAGTTCTTC
TRBJ1-4	TRBV7-8	15	NA	NA	CASSSRAQGDEKLFF	TGTGCCAGCAGCTCTAGGGCCCAGGGTGATGAAAAACTGTTTTTT
TRBJ2-7	TRBV27	14	NA	NA	CASSLAGHTYEQYF	TGTGCCAGCAGTTTAGCGGGACATACCTACGAGCAGTACTTC
TRBJ2-3	TRBV9	15	few	TRBD2	CASSETSGSTDTQYF	TGTGCCAGCAGCGAGACTAGCGGGAGCACAGATACGCAGTATTTT
TRBJ2-2	TRBV30	15	NA	TRBD1	CAWAGTGRKTGELFF	TGTGCCTGGGCCGGGACAGGGCGCAAGACCGGGGAGCTGTTTTTT
TRBJ2-3	TRBV5-8	15	NA	TRBD1	CASRAGTGPADTQYF	TGTGCCAGCAGGGCCGGGACAGGGCCCGCAGATACGCAGTATTTT
TRBJ1-3	TRBV30	12	NA	TRBD1	CAYTGVGSTIYF	TGTGCCTATACAGGGGTCGGGAGCACCATATATTTT
TRBJ1-1	TRBV5-4	15	NA	TRBD1	CASSEQGALNTEAFF	TGTGCCAGCAGCGAGCAGGGGGCCTTGAACACTGAAGCTTTCTTT
TRBJ2-5	TRBV2	9	NA	NA	CASSETQYF	TGTGCCAGCAGTGAGACCCAGTACTTC
TRBJ1-3	TRBV25-1	18	NA	NA	CASSGHWGRGSSGNTIYF	TGTGCCAGCAGTGGGCACTGGGGGCGGGGGAGCTCTGGAAACACCATATATTTT
TRBJ2-2	TRBV6-6	14	NA	NA	CASSYDRGNGELFF	TGTGCCAGCAGTTACGACCGGGGTAATGGGGAGCTGTTTTTT
TRBJ2-3	TRBV6-1	12	once	NA	CTLRNSTDTQYF	TGTACACTCCGAAATAGCACAGATACGCAGTATTTT
TRBJ2-1	TRBV4-2	15	NA	TRBD2	CASSPRQLAGVEQFF	TGTGCCAGCAGCCCTCGACAACTGGCGGGGGTCGAGCAGTTCTTC
TRBJ2-1	TRBV10-3	15	NA	NA	CAISADLVSYNEQFF	TGTGCCATCAGCGCGGATCTCGTCTCCTACAATGAGCAGTTCTTC
TRBJ1-5	TRBV28	15	NA	NA	CASSLYFQVNQPQHF	TGTGCCAGCAGTTTATATTTCCAGGTGAATCAGCCCCAGCATTTT
TRBJ2-2	TRBV7-9	15	NA	NA	CASSLATQGPGELFF	TGTGCCAGCAGCTTAGCAACCCAGGGGCCCGGGGAGCTGTTTTTT
TRBJ2-1	TRBV7-2	15	NA	NA	CASSLVWGQDNEQFF	TGTGCCAGCAGCTTAGTGTGGGGCCAGGACAATGAGCAGTTCTTC
TRBJ2-5	TRBV4-2	20	NA	TRBD2	CASSPAVIGGGLAAQETQYF	TGTGCCAGCAGCCCTGCTGTGATCGGGGGAGGACTAGCGGCTCAAGAGACCCAGTACTTC
TRBJ1-6	TRBV20-1	11	once	NA	CSARGPEPLHF	TGCAGTGCTAGAGGGCCCGAACCCCTCCACTTT
TRBJ2-1	TRBV11-3	15	once	TRBD2	CASSLDGGRGHEQFF	TGTGCCAGCAGCTTAGATGGCGGGAGGGGACATGAGCAGTTCTTC
TRBJ2-7	TRBV6-5	13	NA	TRBD2	CASSPLREGEQYF	TGTGCCAGCAGTCCCCTCAGGGAGGGTGAGCAGTACTTC
TRBJ2-3	TRBV29-1	14	NA	NA	CSVEGKLSTDTQYF	TGCAGCGTTGAGGGAAAACTTAGCACAGATACGCAGTATTTT
TRBJ1-4	TRBV5-6	13	NA	TRBD1	CASSIFRQGALFF	TGTGCCAGCAGCATTTTTCGACAGGGGGCCTTGTTTTTT
TRBJ2-2	TRBV29-1	16	NA	TRBD2	CSVLDGTSGSTGELFF	TGCAGCGTCTTAGATGGGACTAGCGGGAGCACCGGGGAGCTGTTTTTT
TRBJ2-2	TRBV6-1	17	NA	TRBD1	CASSDDRRTGVTGELFF	TGTGCCAGCAGTGATGATCGCCGGACAGGGGTCACCGGGGAGCTGTTTTTT
TRBJ2-7	TRBV5-4	14	once	NA	CASSWHSGPYEQYF	TGTGCCAGCAGCTGGCATAGCGGACCCTACGAGCAGTACTTC
TRBJ1-2	TRBV7-8	15	NA	NA	CASSPQGQPRGGYTF	TGTGCCAGCAGCCCCCAGGGGCAGCCCCGGGGTGGCTACACCTTC
TRBJ1-1	TRBV30	14	few	TRBD1	CAWARTGPNTEAFF	TGTGCCTGGGCTCGGACAGGCCCGAACACTGAAGCTTTCTTT
TRBJ2-4	TRBV30	17	NA	NA	CAWHPGRTGSSQNIQYF	TGTGCCTGGCACCCGGGGAGGACAGGCAGTTCGCAAAACATTCAGTACTTC
TRBJ2-2	TRBV6-5	13	NA	NA	CASRLDGTGELFF	TGTGCCAGCAGGTTGGACGGGACCGGGGAGCTGTTTTTT
TRBJ2-1	TRBV6-4	15	NA	TRBD2	CASSLGTLAGDEQFF	TGTGCCAGCAGTCTGGGGACGCTGGCGGGAGATGAGCAGTTCTTC
TRBJ2-5	TRBV28	16	NA	TRBD2	CASSPPAGGGRETQYF	TGTGCCAGCAGCCCCCCAGCGGGAGGAGGAAGAGAGACCCAGTACTTC
TRBJ2-1	TRBV5-1	15	NA	TRBD2	CASSLLAGVNNEQFF	TGCGCCAGCAGCTTGTTAGCGGGAGTAAACAATGAGCAGTTCTTC
TRBJ1-5	TRBV19	12	NA	NA	CASTPGNQPQHF	TGTGCCAGTACCCCGGGAAATCAGCCCCAGCATTTT